This entry lists 8 T cell receptor beta chains sequenced from one sample in a study of identical twins. TCRdb re-called the 5' RACE reads through MiXCR, storing one row per CDR3 protein. The table records 1.5 million to 2 million distinct CDR3 sequences, about 31% of them present only once. Sequenced material: cord blood. Receptors originate from a newborn girl in good health.

This clonotype was seen only a few times. The CDR3 coding sequence is TGTGCCAGCTCACGGGGGGGACGGAGCACAGATACGCAGTATTTT. Its translation: CASSRGGRSTDTQYF. The rearrangement links TRBV18 to TRBJ2-3; 7 bases line up with TRBD2. This CDR3 has 15 residues. V was pared by 4 bases and J by 0 bases, with 4 bases of the junction left unmatched. The germline CDR1 and CDR2 sequences are KGHSH and LQKENI.

This clonotype was observed many times. V is TRBV29-1 and J is TRBJ1-1; TRBD1 is a possible D gene (5 bases). Trimming shortened V by 1 base and J by 0 bases, and 6 bases separated the two germline ends. This CDR3 contains 13 residues. CDR1 is SQVTM and CDR2 is ANQGSEA in the germline V gene. CDR3 DNA: TGCAGCGTTGAAGCAGGGTTGAACACTGAAGCTTTCTTT. Amino acid sequence: CSVEAGLNTEAFF.

In the case of this clonotype: The conserved phenylalanine or tryptophan normally closing the CDR3 is absent here, so this likely arose from a read error. The DNA of the CDR3 is TGCGCCAGCAGGGACCCCTTTGGGGGGAACTATGGCTACACCTGC. It codes for CASRDPFGGNYGYTC. The chain couples TRBV4-1 to TRBJ1-2; possible D gene TRBD1, 5 bases. V shed 6 bases and J shed 2 bases, with 16 bases lying between them. The CDR3 consists of 15 residues. Germline CDR1 reads MGHRA; CDR2 reads YSYEKL.

V and J are TRBV12-3 or TRBV12-4 and TRBJ2-6; 7 nucleotides line up with TRBD1. This CDR3 is built from 17 residues. The V gene end was trimmed by 2 bases and the J gene end by 1 base; junction bases not matched to a gene: 5. The CDR3 reads CASSLQARGSGANVLTF. DNA of the CDR3: TGTGCCAGCAGTTTACAGGCCAGGGGGTCTGGGGCCAACGTCCTGACTTTC.

This clonotype has just a few counts. V gene TRBV20-1 combines with J gene TRBJ2-1; TRBD2 matches 8 bases. V lost 6 bases, J lost 14 bases, and 6 bases stayed unmatched. Germline V gives CDR1 DFQATT, CDR2 SNEGSKA (reference sequence). The CDR3 has 10 residues. Here the CDR3 DNA reads TGCAGTGCCTTAGCGGGATGGAAGTTCTTC. This sequence encodes CSALAGWKFF.

This clonotype showed up many times. The rearrangement links TRBV27 to TRBJ1-2; D unclear. The CDR3 extends over 14 amino acids. CDR1 is MNHEY and CDR2 is SMNVEV in the germline V gene (reference sequence). The V gene lost 5 bases and the J gene lost 4 bases, with 14 bases spanning the gap. The CDR3 nucleotides read TGTGCCAGCAGTCGGACTACACTGGGCTATGGCTACACCTTC. This sequence encodes CASSRTTLGYGYTF.

The rearrangement links TRBV7-2 to TRBJ2-2; 9 bases line up with TRBD2. The CDR3 length is 15 residues. The V and J ends lost 3 bases and 1 base, in that order; junction bases with no gene match: 0. Germline V gene lookup returns CDR1 SGHTA and CDR2 FQGNSA. In DNA form, the CDR3 reads TGTGCCAGCAGCTTTAGCGGGAGGAACACCGGGGAGCTGTTTTTT. This sequence encodes CASSFSGRNTGELFF. The whole variable domain, remainder taken from reference TRBV7-2 and TRBJ2-2, is GAGVSQSPSNKVTEKGKDVELRCDPISGHTALYWYRQSLGQGLEFLIYFQGNSAPDKSGLPSDRFSAERTGGSVSTLTIQRTQQEDSAVYLCASSFSGRNTGELFFGEGSRLTVL.

This clonotype appeared many times. The genes are TRBV4-2 and TRBJ1-4; 9 nucleotides match TRBD1. Germline V gene sequence: CDR1 LGHNA, CDR2 YNFKEQ. The V gene end was trimmed by 4 bases and the J gene end by 7 bases; junction bases not matched to a gene: 4. This CDR3 spans 14 amino acids. DNA for the CDR3: TGTGCCAGCAGCCCGGGACAGGGAAGTGAAAAACTGTTTTTT. Amino acid sequence: CASSPGQGSEKLFF.